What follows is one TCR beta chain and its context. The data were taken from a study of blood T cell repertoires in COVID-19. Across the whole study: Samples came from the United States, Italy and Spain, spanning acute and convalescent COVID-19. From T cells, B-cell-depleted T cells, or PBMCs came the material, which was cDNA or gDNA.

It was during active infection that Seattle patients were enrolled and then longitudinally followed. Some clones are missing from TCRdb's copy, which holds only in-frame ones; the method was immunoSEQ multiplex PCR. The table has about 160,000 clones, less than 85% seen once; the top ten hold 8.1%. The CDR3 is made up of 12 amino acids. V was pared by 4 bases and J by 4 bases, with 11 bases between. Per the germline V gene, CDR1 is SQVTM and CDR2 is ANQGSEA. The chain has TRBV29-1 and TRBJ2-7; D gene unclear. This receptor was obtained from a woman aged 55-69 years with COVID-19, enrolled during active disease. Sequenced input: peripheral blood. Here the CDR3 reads CSVAQVEYEQYF. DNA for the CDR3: TGCAGCGTTGCGCAGGTTGAGTACGAGCAGTACTTC.